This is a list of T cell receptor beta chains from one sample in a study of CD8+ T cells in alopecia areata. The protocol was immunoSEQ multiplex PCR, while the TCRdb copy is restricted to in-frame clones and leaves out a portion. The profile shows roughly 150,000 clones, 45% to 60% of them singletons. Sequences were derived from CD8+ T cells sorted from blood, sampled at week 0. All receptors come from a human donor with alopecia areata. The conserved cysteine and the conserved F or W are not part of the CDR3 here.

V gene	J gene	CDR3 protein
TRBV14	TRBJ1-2	ASSHHPDSPYGYT
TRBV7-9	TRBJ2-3	ASGTSGDTDTQY
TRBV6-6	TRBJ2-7	AHRQGNEQY
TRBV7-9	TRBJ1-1	ASSSSAGTESYNTEAF
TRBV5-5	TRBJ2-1	ASSLGGEQF
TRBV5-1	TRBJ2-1	ASSLVTGGPDNEQF
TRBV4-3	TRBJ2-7	ASSQDLGLAGGSSYEQY
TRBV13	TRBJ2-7	ASSKGRGEGPNEQY
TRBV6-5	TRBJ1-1	ASSTWTGENTEAF
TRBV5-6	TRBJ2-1	ASSFGQGASYNEQF
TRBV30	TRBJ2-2	AWSGSGSGELF
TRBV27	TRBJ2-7	ASSTSRDSSYEQY
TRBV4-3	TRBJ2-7	ASSQFQACEQY
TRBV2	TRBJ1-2	ASSEGPSGYGYT
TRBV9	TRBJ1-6	ASSEQSSYNSPLH
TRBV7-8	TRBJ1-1	ASSQSTGRGLDAF
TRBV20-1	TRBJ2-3	SASPGATQY
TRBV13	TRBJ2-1	ASSQRTSIHANEQF
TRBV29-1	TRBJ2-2	SVQKGGELF